Each of the 2 T cell receptor beta chains below was sequenced from the same sample in a study of blood T cell repertoires in COVID-19. Using immunoSEQ multiplex PCR, the repertoire was profiled, and TCRdb retains in-frame clones only, with some absent. The sample includes 120,000 or so clones, about nine tenths seen only once; the top ten take around 4.6%. Material for sequencing was peripheral blood. Receptors originate from a man aged 55 to 69 with COVID-19, enrolled during active disease.

This chain links TRBV5-1 with TRBJ1-2; D gene ambiguous. The CDR3 spans 15 residues. V lost 3 bases, J lost 1 base, and 13 bases lay in between. Germline V lookup: CDR1 SGHRS, CDR2 YFSETQ. The CDR3 protein is CASSSAGPGNYGYTF. For the CDR3, the DNA is TGCGCCAGCAGCTCCGCGGGCCCTGGTAACTATGGCTACACCTTC.

This chain uses TRBV6-1 with TRBJ2-1, with D possibly TRBD2 on 5 matching bases. Germline CDR1 and CDR2: MNHNS and SASEGT. The CDR3 has 14 amino acids. Trimming stripped 1 base from V and 10 bases from J, with 14 bases between. The CDR3 loop is CASSEVRDSVEQFF. CDR3 DNA: TGTGCCAGCAGTGAAGTACGGGATAGCGTCGAGCAGTTCTTC.